Presented here are 15 T cell receptor beta chains from one specimen sequenced in a study of beta chain features in type 1 diabetes. Reverse transcription of all isolated RNA meant that expressed TCRB transcripts were sequenced. Sequencing used immunoSEQ multiplex PCR; TCRdb keeps in-frame clones, though not all of them. The repertoire holds some 150,000 clones, with roughly 9.7% as singletons. The sequencing sample was made of central memory CD4+ T cells from blood. All receptors derive from a woman between 40 and 50 years old in good health.

V usage is TRBV18 and J usage is TRBJ1-5; TRBD1 aligns across 10 bases. This CDR3 spans 14 amino acids. Per germline, CDR1 KGHSH and CDR2 LQKENI. The V segment lost 2 bases and the J segment 8 bases; nucleotides outside the gene matches: 3. The CDR3 DNA reads as TGTGCCAGCTCACCAAGGGACAGGGGAGAGCCCCAGCATTTT. It translates to CASSPRDRGEPQHF.

There are a few counts of this clone. The CDR3 here is CASSWTSGGAYEQYF. The DNA of the CDR3 is TGCGCCAGCAGCTGGACTAGCGGGGGAGCCTACGAGCAGTACTTC. The chain uses TRBV5-1 and TRBJ2-7; 13 bases agree with TRBD2. CDR3 length: 15 residues. Losses at the gene ends were 3 bases for V and 2 bases for J; bases not matched to a gene: 2. Germline values: CDR1 SGHRS, CDR2 YFSETQ. The full variable domain, rest sourced from reference TRBV5-1 and TRBJ2-7, is KAGVTQTPRYLIKTRGQQVTLSCSPISGHRSVSWYQQTPGQGLQFLFEYFSETQRNKGNFPGRFSGRQFSNSRSEMNVSTLELGDSALYLCASSWTSGGAYEQYFGPGTRLTVT.

The chain uses TRBV9 and TRBJ1-2; 7 bases line up with TRBD1. V lost 4 bases, J lost 3 bases, and 3 bases stayed unmatched. CDR1 and CDR2 (germline): SGDLS, YYNGEE. The CDR3 runs 13 residues. The CDR3 sequence is CASSPQGDYGYTF. DNA of the CDR3: TGTGCCAGCAGCCCTCAGGGGGACTATGGCTACACCTTC.

This clone showed up just once. J is TRBJ2-3 and V is TRBV6-6; TRBD2 agrees at 9 bases. The length of the CDR3 is 16 residues. With 10 bases clipped from V and 3 bases from J, the junction kept 14 bases outside the gene matches. Germline CDR1 and CDR2: MNHNY and SVGAGI (reference sequence). This CDR3 is CATTGRDSGGTDTQYF. CDR3 coding DNA: TGTGCCACCACAGGTCGGGATAGCGGGGGTACAGATACGCAGTATTTT.

This clone was recorded many times. The chain joins TRBV15 to TRBJ2-3; no definite D call. Germline CDR1 is LNHNV and CDR2 is YYDKDF (reference sequence). V lost 3 bases and J lost 2, with 12 bases in between. The CDR3 runs 15 residues. Here the CDR3 DNA reads TGTGCCACCAGCAGGGAGATCCAACCCACAGATACGCAGTATTTT. Translated: CATSREIQPTDTQYF.

A few counts support this clone. The genes are TRBV7-9 and TRBJ2-5; 11 positions match TRBD1. The germline CDR1 and CDR2 sequences are SEHNR and FQNEAQ (reference sequence). V trimming: 3 bases; J trimming: 3 bases; junction bases outside the gene matches: 6. This CDR3 spans 16 amino acids. CDR3 region: CASSFSGTGGKETQYF. CDR3 coding DNA: TGTGCCAGCAGCTTTTCCGGGACAGGGGGGAAAGAGACCCAGTACTTC.

This clone was observed many times. This chain uses TRBV7-9 with TRBJ2-3; D unclear. Germline V gives CDR1 SEHNR, CDR2 FQNEAQ (reference sequence). The CDR3 length is 15 residues. Trimming cost V 1 base and J 1 base, with 9 bases left between them. CDR3 protein: CASSLDTSGTDTQYF. The CDR3 nucleotides are TGTGCCAGCAGCTTAGACACCTCAGGCACAGATACGCAGTATTTT.

Turning to this clone: At one end, the junction sequence differs from germline, possibly due to a read error. The rearrangement joins TRBV6-1 to TRBJ1-6, with 10 bases fitting TRBD1. The CDR3 contains 13 residues. Germline CDR1 and CDR2: MNHNS and SASEGT. CDR3: CAISVDRGQPLHF. CDR3 in DNA: TGTGCCATCAGTGTTGACAGGGGGCAACCCCTCCACTTT.

This sequence joins TRBV5-1 and TRBJ2-2, with 8 bases that match TRBD2. Germline CDR1 and CDR2: SGHRS and YFSETQ. CDR3 length: 15 residues. The ends lost 0 bases at V and 5 bases at J; junction bases unmatched: 3. CDR3 protein: CASSLAGGGTGELFF. The CDR3 DNA reads as TGCGCCAGCAGCTTGGCCGGGGGGGGAACCGGGGAGCTGTTTTTT.

The chain has TRBV4-3 and TRBJ2-5; possibly TRBD1 for D (6 bases). The J call may be faulty, since TRBJ2-7 better matches the DNA end. CDR3 length: 17 residues. The V gene's germline CDR1 is LGHNA and CDR2 YSLEER. CDR3 loop: CASSQYLTDRNSYEQYF. The CDR3, as DNA: TGCGCCAGCAGCCAATATTTGACAGACAGGAACTCCTACGAGCAGTACTTC.

This clone was counted only a few times. The rearrangement links TRBV1 to TRBJ1-1. TRBV1 is noted as a pseudogene. The CDR3 extends over 13 amino acids. As DNA, the CDR3 is TGCACCAGCAGCCAAGATCCGGGGGGTGAAGCTTTCTTT. Its protein is CTSSQDPGGEAFF.

This clone was observed a handful of times. This chain joins TRBV6-5 and TRBJ2-7, with D possibly being TRBD2 (6 bases). The germline V gene encodes CDR1 MNHEY and CDR2 SVGAGI. The CDR3 is made up of 11 amino acids. Trimming left V 8 bases short and J 7 bases short, with 12 bases between. The CDR3 is CASSKGREQYF. CDR3 in DNA: TGTGCCAGCTCCAAGGGGAGGGAGCAGTACTTC.

The chain uses TRBV6-1 and TRBJ2-1; TRBD1 is a possible D gene (5 bases). CDR3 size: 15 residues. Germline CDR1 reads MNHNS; CDR2 reads SASEGT. The V and J ends lost 1 base and 6 bases respectively, with 13 bases between them. Here the CDR3 reads CASSEEPSRGNEQFF. CDR3 nucleotides: TGTGCCAGCAGTGAAGAGCCTAGTAGGGGCAATGAGCAGTTCTTC.

This clone was counted ten times or more. The chain carries TRBV29-1 and TRBJ1-4, with 10 nucleotides matching TRBD1. In germline, CDR1 is SQVTM, CDR2 ANQGSEA. V gave up 6 bases and J gave up 7 bases; unmatched junction bases: 11. This CDR3 spans 15 amino acids. The CDR3 region is CSVQLLRDRGEKLFF. Written as DNA, the CDR3 is TGCAGCGTGCAACTCCTCCGGGACAGGGGTGAAAAACTGTTTTTT.

V gene TRBV7-2 combines with J gene TRBJ2-5; possibly TRBD1 for D (6 bases). This CDR3 comprises 14 residues. Germline lookup yields CDR1 SGHTA and CDR2 FQGNSA. Trimming removed 3 bases from V and 1 base from J, with 9 bases in between. The CDR3, as DNA: TGTGCCAGCAGCTTCCAGGACAGCCAAGAGACCCAGTACTTC. Its protein is CASSFQDSQETQYF. The whole variable domain, filled in from reference TRBV7-2 and TRBJ2-5, reads GAGVSQSPSNKVTEKGKDVELRCDPISGHTALYWYRQSLGQGLEFLIYFQGNSAPDKSGLPSDRFSAERTGGSVSTLTIQRTQQEDSAVYLCASSFQDSQETQYFGPGTRLLVL.